Described below is a single T cell receptor beta chain sequence and its context. Clones were sequenced by immunoSEQ multiplex PCR, and TCRdb holds only the in-frame ones, with some missing. The repertoire consists of roughly 520,000 clones, with approximately 95% occurring once and the leading ten covering approximately 0.067%. The entry originates in a study of shared clonotypes between healthy human individuals. J lost 3 bases, V lost 5 bases, and 4 bases had no gene match. Germline V gene lookup returns CDR1 LNHDA and CDR2 SQIVND (reference sequence). The CDR3 consists of 15 residues. The V and J genes are TRBV19 and TRBJ2-5, with 12 nucleotides matching TRBD1. The sequenced sample consisted of naive CD4+ T cells sorted from blood. The subset: CD45RA+ positively selected. The clonotype comes from a woman aged 25 to 39 in good health. The CDR3, as DNA: TGTGCCAGTAGTGGGGACAGGGGGCCGAAAGAGACCCAGTACTTC. Amino acid sequence: CASSGDRGPKETQYF.